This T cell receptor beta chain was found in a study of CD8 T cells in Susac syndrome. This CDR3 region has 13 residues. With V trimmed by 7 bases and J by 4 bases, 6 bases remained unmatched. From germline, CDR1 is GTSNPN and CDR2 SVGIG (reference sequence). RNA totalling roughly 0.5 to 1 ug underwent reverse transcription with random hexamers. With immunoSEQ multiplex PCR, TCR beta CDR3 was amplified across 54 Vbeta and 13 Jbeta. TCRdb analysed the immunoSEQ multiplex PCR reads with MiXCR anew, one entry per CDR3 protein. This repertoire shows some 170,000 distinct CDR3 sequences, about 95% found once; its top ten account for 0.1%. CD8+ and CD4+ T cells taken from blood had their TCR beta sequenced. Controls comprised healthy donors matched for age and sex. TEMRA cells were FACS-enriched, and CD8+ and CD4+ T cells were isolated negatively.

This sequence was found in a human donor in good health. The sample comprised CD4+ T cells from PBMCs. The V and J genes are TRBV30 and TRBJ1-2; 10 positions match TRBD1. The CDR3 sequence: CASSTGGGYGYTF. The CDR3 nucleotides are TGTGCCTCGTCGACAGGGGGCGGCTATGGCTACACCTTC.